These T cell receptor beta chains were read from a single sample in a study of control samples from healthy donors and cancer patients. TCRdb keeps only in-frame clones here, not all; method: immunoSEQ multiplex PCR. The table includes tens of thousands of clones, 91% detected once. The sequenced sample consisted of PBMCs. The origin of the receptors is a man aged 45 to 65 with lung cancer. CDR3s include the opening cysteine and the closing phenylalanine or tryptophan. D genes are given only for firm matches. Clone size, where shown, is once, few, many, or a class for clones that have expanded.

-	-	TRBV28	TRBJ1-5	TGTGCCAGCAGCTATACCCCCAGGGAAGGACAGCCCCAGCATTTT	CASSYTPREGQPQHF
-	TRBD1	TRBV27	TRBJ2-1	TGTGCCTCCCGGACAGGGTACGATGAGCAGTTCTTC	CASRTGYDEQFF
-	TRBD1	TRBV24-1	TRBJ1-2	TGTGCCACCAGTGATAGCACAGGGGGCGATGGCTACACCTTC	CATSDSTGGDGYTF
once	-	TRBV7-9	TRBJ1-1	TGTGCCAGCAGCGTAGTAGTACAGGGGAACACTGAAGCTTTCTTT	CASSVVVQGNTEAFF
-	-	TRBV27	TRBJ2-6	TGTGCCAGCAGTTTATTTGGGCCCAACGTCCTGACTTTC	CASSLFGPNVLTF
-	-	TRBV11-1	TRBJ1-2	TGTGCCAGCAGCGTGGATAGTAACTATGGCTACACCTTC	CASSVDSNYGYTF
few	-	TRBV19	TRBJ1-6	TGTGCCAGTAGTATAGGATCCTCACCCCTCCACTTT	CASSIGSSPLHF
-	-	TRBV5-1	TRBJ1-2	TGCGCCAGCAGCCGAACTGGGGGGGATCGCGGCTACACCTTC	CASSRTGGDRGYTF
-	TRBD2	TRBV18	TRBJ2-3	TGTGCCAGCTCACCACCGCTCGGCGGGGGGGTCGTTACAGATACGCAGTATTTT	CASSPPLGGGVVTDTQYF
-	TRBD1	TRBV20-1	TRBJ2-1	TGCAGTGCTAGTCCCATGGACAGGGGCGGGTTGGATGAGCAGTTCTTC	CSASPMDRGGLDEQFF
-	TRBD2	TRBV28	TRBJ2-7	TGTGCCAGCAGTGCCGGACTAGCGGGGGCAATGTACGAGCAGTACTTC	CASSAGLAGAMYEQYF
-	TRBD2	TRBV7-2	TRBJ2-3	TGTGCCAGCAGCTTAACCCGGACTAGCGGGGGTGCTGATACGCAGTATTTT	CASSLTRTSGGADTQYF
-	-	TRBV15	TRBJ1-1	TGTGCCACCAGCAGAGATCGGGCAGGGAGGTATACTGAAGCTTTCTTT	CATSRDRAGRYTEAFF
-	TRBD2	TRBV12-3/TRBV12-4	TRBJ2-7	TGTGCCAGCAGTGCCGGGACTAGCTACGAGCAGTACTTC	CASSAGTSYEQYF
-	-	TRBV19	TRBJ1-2	TGTGCCAGTACCAACCCGGCAGAGGGCTATGGCTACACCTTC	CASTNPAEGYGYTF
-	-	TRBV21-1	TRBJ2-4	TGTGCCAGCAGCAATAAGACTAGGCCAAAAAACATTCAGTACTTC	CASSNKTRPKNIQYF
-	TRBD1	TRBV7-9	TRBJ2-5	TGTGCCAGCAGCTTAGGGACAGGGGAAGAGACCCAGTACTTC	CASSLGTGEETQYF
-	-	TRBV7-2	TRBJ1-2	TGTGCCAGCAGCTTTACAGGCCCTGGCTACACCTTC	CASSFTGPGYTF
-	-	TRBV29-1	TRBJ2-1	TGCAGCTTTCTAGATAGAGGGGCGAGCTCCTACAATGAGCAGTTCTTC	CSFLDRGASSYNEQFF
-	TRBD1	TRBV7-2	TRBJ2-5	TGTGCCAGCAGCAAGGGACAGGGGGCGGAGGAGACCCAGTACTTC	CASSKGQGAEETQYF
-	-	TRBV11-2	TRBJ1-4	TGTGCCAGCAGCTTCGGGGATCTCATGGACGAAAAACTGTTTTTT	CASSFGDLMDEKLFF
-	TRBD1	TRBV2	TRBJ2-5	TGTGCCAGCAGTGAACTGGCAGGGGGAGAGACCCAGTACTTC	CASSELAGGETQYF
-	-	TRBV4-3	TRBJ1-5	TGCGCCAGCAGCCAAGATACAGGTTTCAATCAGCCCCAGCATTTT	CASSQDTGFNQPQHF
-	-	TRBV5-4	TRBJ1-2	TGTGCCAGCAGCTTGGGTCAGGATTATGGCTACACCTTC	CASSLGQDYGYTF
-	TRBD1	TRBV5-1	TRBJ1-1	TGCGCCAGCAGCTCCGGGACAGAGAACACTGAAGCTTTCTTT	CASSSGTENTEAFF
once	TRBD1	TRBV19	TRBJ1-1	TGTGCCAGTAGTACTGACAGGGGGGTGTACACTGAAGCTTTCTTT	CASSTDRGVYTEAFF
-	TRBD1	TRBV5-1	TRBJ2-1	TGCGCCAGCAGCTTAGGGACAGGGAACAATGAGCAGTTCTTC	CASSLGTGNNEQFF
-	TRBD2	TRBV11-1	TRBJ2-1	TGTGCCAGCAGCTTTCCGAGCGGGGGGGTAAATGAGCAGTTCTTC	CASSFPSGGVNEQFF
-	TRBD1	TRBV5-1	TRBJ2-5	TGCGCCAGCAGCTTTTCCCCGGGACAGGGAGGAGAGACCCAGTACTTC	CASSFSPGQGGETQYF